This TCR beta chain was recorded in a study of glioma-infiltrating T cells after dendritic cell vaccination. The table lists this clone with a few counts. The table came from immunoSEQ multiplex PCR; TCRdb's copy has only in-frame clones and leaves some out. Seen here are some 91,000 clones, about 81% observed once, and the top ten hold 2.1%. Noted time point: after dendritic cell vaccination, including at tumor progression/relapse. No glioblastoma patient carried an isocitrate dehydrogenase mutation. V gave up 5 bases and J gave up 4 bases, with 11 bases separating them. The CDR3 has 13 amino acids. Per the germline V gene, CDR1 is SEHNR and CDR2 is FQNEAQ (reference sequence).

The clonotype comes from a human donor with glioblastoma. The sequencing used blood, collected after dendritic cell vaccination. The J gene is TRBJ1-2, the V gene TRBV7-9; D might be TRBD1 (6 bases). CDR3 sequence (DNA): TGTGCCAGCAGCCCGGACAGTTTCTATGGCTACACCTTC. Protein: CASSPDSFYGYTF.